The 18 T cell receptor beta chains reported below all come from one sample, sequenced in a study of Ad26.COV2.S vaccination and SARS-CoV-2 variants. Assay: immunoSEQ multiplex PCR; the TCRdb copy retains only in-frame clones and omits some. The repertoire holds more than 400,000 clones, with 92% as singletons. As to treatment: roughly 20 received Ad26.COV2.S at low or high dose, single or two shots; 5 received placebo; per-sample allocation not given. The samples date from day 63 after the first vaccine or placebo injection. Sequenced material: peripheral blood, taken in a trial of Ad26.COV2.S vaccine versus placebo. These receptors all stem from a person aged 18-65 years who received the Ad26.COV2.S COVID-19 vaccine or a placebo.

The rearrangement uses TRBV15 and TRBJ1-1; 8 nucleotides line up with TRBD1. J gave up 0 bases and V 5 bases, and 2 bases lay outside the gene matches. The CDR3 loop spans 14 amino acids. In germline, CDR1 is LNHNV, CDR2 YYDKDF (reference sequence). The CDR3 region is CATSGRGLNTEAFF. For the CDR3, the DNA is TGTGCCACCAGCGGCAGGGGGCTGAACACTGAAGCTTTCTTT.

This chain joins TRBV28 and TRBJ2-5; no clear D. V was pared by 4 bases and J by 5 bases, with 8 bases between. This CDR3 is 12 amino acids long. The germline V gene has CDR1 MDHEN and CDR2 SYDVKM. The CDR3 loop is CASSSQVETQYF. In DNA form, the CDR3 reads TGTGCCAGCAGTTCCCAGGTGGAGACCCAGTACTTC.

The J gene is TRBJ1-2, the V gene TRBV20-1; 7 bases are shared with TRBD1. Per the germline V gene, CDR1 is DFQATT and CDR2 is SNEGSKA (reference sequence). The CDR3 loop spans 10 amino acids. The CDR3 region has the DNA TGCAACGGGGACAGCTATGGCTACACCTTC. Translating it yields CNGDSYGYTF.

This chain links TRBV29-1 with TRBJ2-1; no clear D gene. The CDR3 sequence is 11 residues long. Germline CDR1 SQVTM, CDR2 ANQGSEA. Trimming stripped 2 bases from V and 12 bases from J, with 11 bases between. CDR3 residues: CSVESFSVQFF. The CDR3 DNA sequence: TGCAGCGTTGAATCCTTCTCGGTGCAGTTCTTC.

This chain connects TRBV28 to TRBJ2-7, with 10 bases fitting TRBD1. Unmatched junction bases numbered 4, after V lost 3 bases and J lost 2 bases. The CDR3 runs 15 residues. The germline gives CDR1 MDHEN, CDR2 SYDVKM. CDR3 sequence: CASSLPGTGAYEQYF. In nucleotides, the CDR3 is TGTGCCAGCAGTTTGCCCGGGACAGGGGCCTACGAGCAGTACTTC.

The chain employs TRBV7-9 and TRBJ2-7; no firm D call. V lost 5 bases and J lost 3, with 8 bases in between. CDR1 is SEHNR and CDR2 is FQNEAQ in the germline V gene (reference sequence). The CDR3 sequence is 12 residues long. The CDR3 loop reads CASSPDVYEQYF. CDR3 in DNA: TGTGCCAGCAGCCCGGACGTCTACGAGCAGTACTTC.

This sequence joins TRBV3-1 (or the pseudogene TRBV3-2) and TRBJ2-2; 9 nucleotides align to TRBD2. The CDR3 totals 17 residues. The V gene's germline CDR1 is LGHDT and CDR2 YNNKEL (reference sequence). After removal of 5 bases from V and 2 bases from J, the junction contained 9 bases not matched to a gene. CDR3 in DNA: TGTGCCAGCAGCGCCCGCCTAGCGGGGCCTAACACCGGGGAGCTGTTTTTT. It translates to CASSARLAGPNTGELFF.

This chain joins TRBV27 and TRBJ1-6, with 8 bases that match TRBD1. Germline CDR1 is MNHEY and CDR2 is SMNVEV (reference sequence). Trimming removed 2 bases from V and 10 bases from J; junction bases left unmatched: 4. The CDR3 is made up of 14 amino acids. CDR3 residues: CASSLPGGDSPLHF. CDR3 sequence (DNA): TGTGCCAGCAGTTTACCAGGGGGCGACTCACCCCTCCACTTT.

The chain uses TRBV19 and TRBJ1-1; weak D call: TRBD1 (5 bases). Trimming took 1 base from V and 1 from J, leaving 13 bases between them. CDR1 and CDR2 from the germline V gene are LNHDA and SQIVND (reference sequence). The CDR3 extends over 16 amino acids. CDR3 region: CASSIGMGESNTEAFF. CDR3 in DNA: TGTGCCAGTAGTATAGGAATGGGGGAATCGAACACTGAAGCTTTCTTT.

The chain joins TRBV5-6 to TRBJ1-5, with D uncertain. V dropped 0 bases and J dropped 9 bases, with 13 bases sitting between them. The CDR3 covers 14 residues. Germline CDR1 and CDR2: SGHDT and YYEEEE. The CDR3: CASSLAHSPGPQHF. As DNA, the CDR3 is TGTGCCAGCAGCTTGGCGCACAGTCCGGGGCCCCAGCATTTT.

The sample holds one count of this clone. The chain links TRBV6-2 or TRBV6-3 to TRBJ2-6; possible D gene TRBD1, 6 bases. CDR3 length equals 17 residues. CDR1 is MNHEY and CDR2 is SVGEGT in the germline V gene. V was clipped by 2 bases and J by 2 bases, with 13 bases between them. The CDR3 loop reads CASSYGGTNAGANVLTF. The CDR3 DNA follows: TGTGCCAGCAGTTACGGTGGGACAAACGCTGGGGCCAACGTCCTGACTTTC.

The rearrangement links TRBV27 to TRBJ1-6; D remains unclear. Trimming removed 1 base at V and 7 bases at J, with 11 bases between. Germline values: CDR1 MNHEY, CDR2 SMNVEV (reference sequence). The CDR3 runs to 15 residues. The CDR3 region is CASSLLMGGNSPLHF. CDR3 DNA sequence: TGTGCCAGCAGTTTATTGATGGGTGGAAATTCACCCCTCCACTTT.

This sequence joins TRBV5-4 and TRBJ2-7, with D unclear. The CDR3 has 14 amino acids. V dropped 4 bases and J dropped 1 base, with 12 bases sitting between them. Germline CDR1 reads SGHNT; CDR2 reads YYREEE (reference sequence). This chain's CDR3 is CASSPRQSSYEQYF. The CDR3, as DNA: TGTGCCAGCAGCCCGAGACAAAGTTCCTACGAGCAGTACTTC.

This clone was observed a single time. This chain joins TRBV7-6 and TRBJ2-7, with D tentatively TRBD2 (5 bases). The germline V gene has CDR1 SGHVS and CDR2 FNYEAQ. The CDR3 runs to 16 residues. Trimming took off 5 bases at V and 0 bases at J, with 17 bases between the two ends. CDR3 sequence reads: CASSPETARVSYEQYF. CDR3 in DNA: TGTGCCAGCAGCCCAGAAACGGCGAGGGTCTCCTACGAGCAGTACTTC.

Details on this clone: The germline gene is not matched at one end of the junction; a read error may be the cause. The chain combines TRBV20-1 with TRBJ2-7; the D call may be TRBD1 or TRBD2 (6 bases each). Per the germline V gene, CDR1 is DFQATT and CDR2 is SNEGSKA (reference sequence). The CDR3 has 10 amino acids. CDR3 region: CSTREDRQYF. CDR3 DNA: TGCAGTACTAGGGAGGACAGGCAGTACTTC.

The chain recombines TRBV10-3 with TRBJ2-5; no firm D call. Trimming left V 0 bases short and J 0 bases short, with 5 bases between. The CDR3 extends over 14 amino acids. Per germline, CDR1 ENHRY and CDR2 SYGVKD. CDR3 coding DNA: TGTGCCATCAGTGAGTCAAGGTACCAAGAGACCCAGTACTTC. As protein: CAISESRYQETQYF.

V and J are TRBV10-2 and TRBJ2-2; perhaps D is TRBD1 or TRBD2 (6 bases each). Germline CDR1 and CDR2: WSHSY and SAAADI. V was pared by 4 bases and J by 7 bases, with 22 bases between. CDR3 length equals 17 residues. This chain's CDR3 is CASSGLLMSGANGELFF. The DNA for the CDR3 is TGCGCCAGCAGTGGTTTATTGATGTCGGGGGCGAACGGGGAGCTGTTTTTT.

The chain couples TRBV25-1 to TRBJ2-1, with D unresolved. V lost 10 bases and J 1 base, leaving 11 bases between the germline ends. CDR3 length equals 13 residues. CDR1 is MGHDK, CDR2 SYGVNS, per germline. The CDR3 sequence: CATQPGSYNEQFF. The CDR3 coding sequence is TGTGCCACCCAACCAGGATCCTACAATGAGCAGTTCTTC.